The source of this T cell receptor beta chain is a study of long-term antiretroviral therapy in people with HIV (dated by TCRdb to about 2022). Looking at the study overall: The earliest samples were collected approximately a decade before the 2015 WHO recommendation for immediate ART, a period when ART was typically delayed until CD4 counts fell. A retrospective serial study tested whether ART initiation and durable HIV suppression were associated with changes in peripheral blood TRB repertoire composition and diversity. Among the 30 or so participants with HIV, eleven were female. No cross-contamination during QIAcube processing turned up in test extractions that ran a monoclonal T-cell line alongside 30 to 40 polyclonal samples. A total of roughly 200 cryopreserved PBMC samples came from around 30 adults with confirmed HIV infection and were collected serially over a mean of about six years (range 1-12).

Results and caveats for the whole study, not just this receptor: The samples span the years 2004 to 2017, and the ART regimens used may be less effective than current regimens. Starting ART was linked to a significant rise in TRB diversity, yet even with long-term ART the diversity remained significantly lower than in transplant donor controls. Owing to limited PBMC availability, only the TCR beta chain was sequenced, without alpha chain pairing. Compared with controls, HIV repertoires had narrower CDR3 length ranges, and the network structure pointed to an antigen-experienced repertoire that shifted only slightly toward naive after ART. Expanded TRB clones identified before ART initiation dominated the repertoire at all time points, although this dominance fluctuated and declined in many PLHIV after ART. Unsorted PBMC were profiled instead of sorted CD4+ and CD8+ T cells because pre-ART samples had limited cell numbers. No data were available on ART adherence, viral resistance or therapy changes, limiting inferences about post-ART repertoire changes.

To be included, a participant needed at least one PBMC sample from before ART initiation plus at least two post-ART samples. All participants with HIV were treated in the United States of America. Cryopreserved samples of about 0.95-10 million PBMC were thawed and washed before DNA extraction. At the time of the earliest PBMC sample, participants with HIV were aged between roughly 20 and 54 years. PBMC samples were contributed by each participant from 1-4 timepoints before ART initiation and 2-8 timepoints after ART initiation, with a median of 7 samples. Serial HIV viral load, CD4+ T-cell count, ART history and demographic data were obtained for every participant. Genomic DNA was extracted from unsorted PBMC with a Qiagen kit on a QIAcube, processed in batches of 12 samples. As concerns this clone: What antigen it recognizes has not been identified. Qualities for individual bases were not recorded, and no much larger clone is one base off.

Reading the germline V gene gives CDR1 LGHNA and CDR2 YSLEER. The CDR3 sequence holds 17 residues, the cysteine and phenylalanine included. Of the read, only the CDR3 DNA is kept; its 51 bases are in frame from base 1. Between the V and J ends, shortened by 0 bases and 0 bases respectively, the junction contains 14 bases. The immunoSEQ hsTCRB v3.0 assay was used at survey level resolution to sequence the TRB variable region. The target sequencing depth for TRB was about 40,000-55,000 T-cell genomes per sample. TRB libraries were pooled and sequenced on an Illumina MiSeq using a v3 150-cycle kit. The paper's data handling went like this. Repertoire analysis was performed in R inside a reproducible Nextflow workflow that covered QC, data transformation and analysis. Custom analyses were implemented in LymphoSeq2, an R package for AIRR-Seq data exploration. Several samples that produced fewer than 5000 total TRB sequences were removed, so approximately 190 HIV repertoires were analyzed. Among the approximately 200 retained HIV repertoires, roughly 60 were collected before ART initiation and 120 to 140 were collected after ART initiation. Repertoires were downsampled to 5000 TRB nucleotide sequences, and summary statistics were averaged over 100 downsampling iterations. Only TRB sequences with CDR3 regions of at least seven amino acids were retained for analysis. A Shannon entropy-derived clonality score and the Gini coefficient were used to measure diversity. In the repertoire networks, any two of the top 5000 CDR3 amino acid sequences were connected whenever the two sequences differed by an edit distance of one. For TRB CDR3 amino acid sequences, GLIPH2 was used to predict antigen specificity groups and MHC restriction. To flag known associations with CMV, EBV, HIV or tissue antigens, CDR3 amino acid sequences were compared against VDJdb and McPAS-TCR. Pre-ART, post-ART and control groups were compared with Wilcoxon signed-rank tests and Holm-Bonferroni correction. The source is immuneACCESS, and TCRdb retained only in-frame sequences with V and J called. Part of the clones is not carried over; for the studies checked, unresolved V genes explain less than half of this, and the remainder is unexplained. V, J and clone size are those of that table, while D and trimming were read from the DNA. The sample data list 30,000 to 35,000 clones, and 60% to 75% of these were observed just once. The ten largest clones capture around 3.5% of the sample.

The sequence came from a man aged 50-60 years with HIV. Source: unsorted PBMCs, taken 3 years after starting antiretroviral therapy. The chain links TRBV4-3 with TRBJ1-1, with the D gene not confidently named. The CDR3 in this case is CASSQDLIRALNTEAFF. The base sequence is TGCGCCAGCAGCCAAGATCTGATAAGGGCTTTGAACACTGAAGCTTTCTTT.